This T cell receptor beta chain was retrieved from a study of shared clonotypes between healthy human individuals (dated by TCRdb to about 2020). Describing the broader study: The cohort comprised a couple of women and three men aged 18 to 49 years. To increase sequencing depth and limit assay-specific biases, TCR repertoire library preparation and sequencing were carried out by different laboratories using diverse techniques. Each donor's leukapheresis produced roughly between roughly 0.85 and 9 billion PBMCs. To estimate repertoire size and how much clonotypes are shared between individuals, the study performed deep sequencing of blood TCR repertoires from five healthy adults. Per donor, three plates each were used for CD4 naive and CD4 memory, two for CD8 naive, and one for CD8 memory.

What the work shows at the level of the full study, not this receptor alone: Only blood was sampled, and tissue TCR repertoires likely differ from those in blood. Larger estimated clonotype richness was generally found for naive subsets than for memory subsets. Because the study included only a small number of donors, the genetic and exposure-history diversity represented was limited. Clonotypes shared by all four sorted-subset donors showed higher generation probabilities than non-shared clonotypes. Based on pairwise subsampling, the degree of clonotype sharing among donors was expected to be affected by sequencing depth. When four donors were compared, the shared fraction of clonotypes was about 5.2% for naive CD4, less than 4% for naive CD8, 2.3% for memory CD4, and approximately 0.4% for memory CD8. Even with the large sequencing depth, rarefaction of the sorted-subset datasets indicated that sequencing was incomplete.

As for this clone: The antigen it recognizes is unknown. No quality values exist for individual bases; no much larger clone is one base distant.

Based on the germline V gene, the CDR1 and CDR2 sequences are MGHRA and YSYEKL. V and J are truncated by 3 bases and 1 base respectively, leaving an intervening sequence of 31 bases. Spanning cysteine to phenylalanine, the CDR3 consists of 21 amino acids. The entry retains the CDR3 DNA only, 63 bases that are in frame from base 1. The donors were healthy, HIV-negative adults who had no recently reported acute infections or vaccinations. Every donor was a Caucasian adult residing in Nashville, Tennessee, USA. CD4+ T cells were enriched through magnetic negative selection, after which naive cells were positively selected on CD45RA and the remaining negative fraction served as the memory subset. Blood was obtained by leukapheresis, after which PBMCs were separated by Ficoll-Histopaque density gradient centrifugation and cryopreserved in liquid nitrogen vapor phase. Analytical flow cytometry was used to check the purity and quantity of each magnetically sorted T cell population. From each sorted fraction, genomic DNA was isolated and quantified by UV absorbance on a Nanodrop 2000c.

Using the deep immunoSEQ assay, multiplex PCR amplified TCR CDR3 regions from genomic DNA. Extracted genomic DNA from each cell subset was spread evenly across all wells of several immunoSEQ 96-well plates, with each plate serving as a replicate. For sorted subsets, around 200 ng genomic DNA, equal to tens of thousands of T cell genomes, was loaded into each replicate PCR. Purified libraries were quantified with a Qubit 3.0 fluorometer, sized on a Bioanalyzer 2100, and re-quantified with the KAPA Library Quantification kit. Each immunoSEQ 96-well plate was sequenced on its own single-read 150-cycle Illumina NextSeq 550 flow cell. The authors' analysis ran thus. Because the immunoSEQ output held only junctional sequences and lacked quality scores, the filtering could not match the filtering applied to full-length reads. To assign V/J genes and CDR3, sequences were annotated using PyIR, a Python wrapper for IgBLAST v1.9, with IMGT germline references. Reads were removed for weak V/J assignments (E-value above 1e-6), missing CDR3, stop codons, out-of-frame junctions, or ambiguous translated residues. V3J clonotypes were defined as sequences sharing an identical inferred V gene, J gene, and CDR3 amino acid sequence. Percentage overlap between repertoires was calculated by dividing the number of shared unique clonotypes by the size of the smaller repertoire. Richness of each repertoire was evaluated using RTK rarefaction, the Chao1 estimator, and Recon v2.1 estimates of unobserved clonotypes. Generation probabilities were computed with OLGA for all TCRbeta clonotypes obtained by the gDNA method from a few donors. Drawn from immuneACCESS, this table holds only the in-frame rearrangements with V and J called that TCRdb kept. Clones are partly lost; checked studies trace under half to an unresolved V gene and leave the rest unexplained. D and trimming were read from the DNA, whereas the V and J calls and clone size are those reported in that table. The sample table shows 1,400,000 or so clones, and 98% to 99% are seen once. The ten largest clonotypes hold 0.36% of the sample.

Material for sequencing was naive CD4+ T cells sorted from blood. In light of the paper, this sample's cell subset or site label describes: CD45RA+ positively selected. The receptor was derived from a man aged 25-40 years in good health. Recombination joined TRBV4-1 with TRBJ2-7; a tentative D match to TRBD2 spans 6 bases. The CDR3 loop reads CASSHFHVTRLELPLSYEQYF. The base sequence is TGCGCCAGCAGCCACTTCCATGTGACGAGACTAGAGCTGCCACTATCCTACGAGCAGTACTTC.